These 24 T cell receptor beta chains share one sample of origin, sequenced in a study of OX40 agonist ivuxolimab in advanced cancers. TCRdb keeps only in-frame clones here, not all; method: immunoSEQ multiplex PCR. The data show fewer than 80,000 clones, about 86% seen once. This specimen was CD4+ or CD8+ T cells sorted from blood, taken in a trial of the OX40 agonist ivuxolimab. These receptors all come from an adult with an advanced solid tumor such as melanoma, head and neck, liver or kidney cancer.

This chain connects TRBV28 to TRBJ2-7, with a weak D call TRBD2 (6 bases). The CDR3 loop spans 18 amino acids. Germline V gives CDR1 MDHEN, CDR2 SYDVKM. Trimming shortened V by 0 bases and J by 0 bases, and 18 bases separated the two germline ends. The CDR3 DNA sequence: TGTGCCAGCAGTTTATGGGGGTACGGGGGTAGGAGCTCCTACGAGCAGTACTTC. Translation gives CASSLWGYGGRSSYEQYF.

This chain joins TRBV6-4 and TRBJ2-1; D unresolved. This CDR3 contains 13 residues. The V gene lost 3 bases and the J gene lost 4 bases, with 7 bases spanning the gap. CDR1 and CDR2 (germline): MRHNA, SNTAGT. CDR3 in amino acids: CASSEGRYNEQFF. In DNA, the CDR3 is TGTGCCAGCAGTGAGGGCAGGTACAATGAGCAGTTCTTC.

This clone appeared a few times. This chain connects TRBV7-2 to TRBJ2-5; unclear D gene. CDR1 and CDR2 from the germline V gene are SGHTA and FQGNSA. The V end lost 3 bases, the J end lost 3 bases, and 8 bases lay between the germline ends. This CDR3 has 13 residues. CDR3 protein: CASSFGQKETQYF. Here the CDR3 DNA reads TGTGCCAGCAGCTTCGGGCAGAAAGAGACCCAGTACTTC.

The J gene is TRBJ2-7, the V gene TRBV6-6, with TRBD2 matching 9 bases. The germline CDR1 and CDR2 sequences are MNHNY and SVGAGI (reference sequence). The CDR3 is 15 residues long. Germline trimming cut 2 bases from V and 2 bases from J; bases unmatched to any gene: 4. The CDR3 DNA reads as TGTGCCAGCAGTTACGTGGCGGGGGGGACCTACGAGCAGTACTTC. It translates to CASSYVAGGTYEQYF.

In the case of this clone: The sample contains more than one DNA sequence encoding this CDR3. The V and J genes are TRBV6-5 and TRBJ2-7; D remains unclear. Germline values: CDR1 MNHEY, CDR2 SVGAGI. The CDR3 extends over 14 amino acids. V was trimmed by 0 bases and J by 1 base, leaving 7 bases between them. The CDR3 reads CASSYSFTSYEQYF. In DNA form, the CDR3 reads TGTGCCAGCAGTTACTCTTTCACGTCCTACGAGCAGTACTTC.

For the CDR3, the DNA is TGTGCCAGCAGCCTCCTCGGGACAGGGTGGGAGGAGACCCAGTACTTC. Residues: CASSLLGTGWEETQYF. The gene calls are TRBV11-2 and TRBJ2-5; 9 bases fit TRBD1. V lost 5 bases, J lost 5 bases, and 12 bases stayed unmatched. There are 16 residues in the CDR3. The germline gives CDR1 SGHAT, CDR2 FQNNGV.

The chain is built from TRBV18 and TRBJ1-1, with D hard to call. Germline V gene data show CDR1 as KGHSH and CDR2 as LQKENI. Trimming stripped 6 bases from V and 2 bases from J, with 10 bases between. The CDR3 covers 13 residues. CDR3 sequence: CASSSLANTEAFF. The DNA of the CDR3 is TGTGCCAGCTCGTCCTTGGCTAACACTGAAGCTTTCTTT.

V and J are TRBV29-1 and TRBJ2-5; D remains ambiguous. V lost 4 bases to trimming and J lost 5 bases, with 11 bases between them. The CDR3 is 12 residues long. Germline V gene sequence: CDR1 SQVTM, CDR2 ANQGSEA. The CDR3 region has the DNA TGCAGCGTTGGGCTCAGGCGGGAGACCCAGTACTTC. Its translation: CSVGLRRETQYF.

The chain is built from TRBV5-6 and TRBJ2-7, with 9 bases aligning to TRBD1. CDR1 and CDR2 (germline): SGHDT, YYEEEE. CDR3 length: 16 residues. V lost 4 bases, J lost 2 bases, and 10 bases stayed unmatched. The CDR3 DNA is TGTGCCAGCAGCCCCCGATGGGACAGGGACCCCTACGAGCAGTACTTC. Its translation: CASSPRWDRDPYEQYF.

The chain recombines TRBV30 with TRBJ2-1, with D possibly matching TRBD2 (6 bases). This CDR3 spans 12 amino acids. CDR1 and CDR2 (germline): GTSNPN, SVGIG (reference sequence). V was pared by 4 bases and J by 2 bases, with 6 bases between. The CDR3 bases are TGTGCCTGGACGGGGGCCTACAATGAGCAGTTCTTC. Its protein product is CAWTGAYNEQFF.

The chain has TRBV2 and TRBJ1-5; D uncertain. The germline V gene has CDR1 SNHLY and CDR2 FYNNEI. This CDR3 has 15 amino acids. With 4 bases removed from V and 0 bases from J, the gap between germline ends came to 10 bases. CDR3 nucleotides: TGTGCCAGCAGTGGGCAGCCCAATAGCAATCAGCCCCAGCATTTT. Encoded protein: CASSGQPNSNQPQHF.

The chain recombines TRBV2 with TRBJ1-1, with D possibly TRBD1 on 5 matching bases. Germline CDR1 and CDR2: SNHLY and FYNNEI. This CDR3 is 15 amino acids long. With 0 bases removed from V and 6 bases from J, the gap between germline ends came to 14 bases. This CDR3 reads CASSEASGGLPEAFF. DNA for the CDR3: TGTGCCAGCAGTGAAGCCTCCGGGGGGTTACCTGAAGCTTTCTTT. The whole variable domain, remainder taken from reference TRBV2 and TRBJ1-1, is EPEVTQTPSHQVTQMGQEVILRCVPISNHLYFYWYRQILGQKVEFLVSFYNNEISEKSEIFDDQFSVERPDGSNFTLKIRSTKLEDSAMYFCASSEASGGLPEAFFGQGTRLTVV.

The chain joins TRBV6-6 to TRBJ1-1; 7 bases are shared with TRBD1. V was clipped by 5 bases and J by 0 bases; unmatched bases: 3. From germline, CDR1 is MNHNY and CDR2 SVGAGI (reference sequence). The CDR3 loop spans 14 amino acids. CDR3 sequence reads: CASSPTGVNTEAFF. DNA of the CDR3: TGTGCCAGCAGTCCCACAGGGGTGAACACTGAAGCTTTCTTT.

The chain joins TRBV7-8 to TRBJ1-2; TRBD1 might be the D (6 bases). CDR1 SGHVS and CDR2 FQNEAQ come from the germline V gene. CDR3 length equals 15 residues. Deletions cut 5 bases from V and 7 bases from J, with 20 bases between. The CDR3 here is CASSPGRTGAGGYTF. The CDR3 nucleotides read TGTGCCAGCAGCCCAGGCAGGACGGGGGCAGGTGGCTACACCTTC. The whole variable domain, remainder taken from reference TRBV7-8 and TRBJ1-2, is GAGVSQSPRYKVAKRGQDVALRCDPISGHVSLFWYQQALGQGPEFLTYFQNEAQLDKSGLPSDRFFAERPEGSVSTLKIQRTQQEDSAVYLCASSPGRTGAGGYTFGSGTRLTVV.

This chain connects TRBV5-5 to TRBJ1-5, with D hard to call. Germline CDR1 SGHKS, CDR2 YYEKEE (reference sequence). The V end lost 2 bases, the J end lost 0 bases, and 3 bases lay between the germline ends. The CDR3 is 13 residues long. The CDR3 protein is CASSFNSNQPQHF. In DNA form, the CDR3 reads TGTGCCAGCAGCTTTAATAGCAATCAGCCCCAGCATTTT.

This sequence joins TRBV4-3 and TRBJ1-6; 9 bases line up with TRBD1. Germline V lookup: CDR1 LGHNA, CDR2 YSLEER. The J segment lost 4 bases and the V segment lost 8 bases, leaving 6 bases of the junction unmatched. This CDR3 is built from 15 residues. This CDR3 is CASGTDRGYNSPLHF. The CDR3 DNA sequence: TGCGCCAGCGGAACAGACAGGGGGTATAATTCACCCCTCCACTTT.

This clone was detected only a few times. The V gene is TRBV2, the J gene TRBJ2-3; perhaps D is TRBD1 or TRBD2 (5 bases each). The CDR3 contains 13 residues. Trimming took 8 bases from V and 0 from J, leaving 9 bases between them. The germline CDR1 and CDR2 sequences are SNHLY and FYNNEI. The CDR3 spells CASSWGSTDTQYF. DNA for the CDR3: TGTGCCAGCTCTTGGGGGAGCACAGATACGCAGTATTTT.

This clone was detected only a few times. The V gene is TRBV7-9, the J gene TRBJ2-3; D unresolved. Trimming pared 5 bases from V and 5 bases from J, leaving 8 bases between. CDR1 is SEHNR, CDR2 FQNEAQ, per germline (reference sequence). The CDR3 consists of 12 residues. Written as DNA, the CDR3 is TGTGCCAGCAGCCAATCAAGAGATACGCAGTATTTT. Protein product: CASSQSRDTQYF.

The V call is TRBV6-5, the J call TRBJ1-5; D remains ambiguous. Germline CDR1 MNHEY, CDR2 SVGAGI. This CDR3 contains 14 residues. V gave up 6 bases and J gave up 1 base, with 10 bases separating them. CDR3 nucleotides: TGTGCCAGCAGCCCTATAGGGAGCAATCAGCCCCAGCATTTT. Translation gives CASSPIGSNQPQHF.

For the CDR3, the DNA is TGTGCCAGCAGTTTACTGTCAGCCGAGTCCTACGAGCAGTACTTC. This encodes CASSLLSAESYEQYF. This chain joins TRBV28 and TRBJ2-7; no clear D gene. Trimming shortened V by 2 bases and J by 1 base, and 12 bases separated the two germline ends. The germline CDR1 and CDR2 sequences are MDHEN and SYDVKM. The CDR3 consists of 15 residues.

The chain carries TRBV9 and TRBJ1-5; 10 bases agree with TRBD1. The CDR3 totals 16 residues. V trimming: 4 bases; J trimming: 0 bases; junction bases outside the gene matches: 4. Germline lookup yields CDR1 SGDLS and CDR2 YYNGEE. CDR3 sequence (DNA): TGTGCCAGCAGCACCGGGACAGGGGATAGCAATCAGCCCCAGCATTTT. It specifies CASSTGTGDSNQPQHF.

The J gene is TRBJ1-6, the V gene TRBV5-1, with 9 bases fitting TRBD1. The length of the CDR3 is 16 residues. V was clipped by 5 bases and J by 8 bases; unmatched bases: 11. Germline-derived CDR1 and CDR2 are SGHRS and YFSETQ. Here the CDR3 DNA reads TGCGCCAGCAGACAGGGCCCCCGGACAGGGGATTCACCCCTCCACTTT. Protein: CASRQGPRTGDSPLHF. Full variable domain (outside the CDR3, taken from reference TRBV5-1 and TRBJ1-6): KAGVTQTPRYLIKTRGQQVTLSCSPISGHRSVSWYQQTPGQGLQFLFEYFSETQRNKGNFPGRFSGRQFSNSRSEMNVSTLELGDSALYLCASRQGPRTGDSPLHFGNGTRLTVT.

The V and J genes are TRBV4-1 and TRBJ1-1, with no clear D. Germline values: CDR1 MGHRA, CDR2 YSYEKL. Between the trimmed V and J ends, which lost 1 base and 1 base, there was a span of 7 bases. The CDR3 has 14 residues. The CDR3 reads CASSQADQNTEAFF. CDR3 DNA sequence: TGCGCCAGCAGCCAAGCGGACCAGAACACTGAAGCTTTCTTT.

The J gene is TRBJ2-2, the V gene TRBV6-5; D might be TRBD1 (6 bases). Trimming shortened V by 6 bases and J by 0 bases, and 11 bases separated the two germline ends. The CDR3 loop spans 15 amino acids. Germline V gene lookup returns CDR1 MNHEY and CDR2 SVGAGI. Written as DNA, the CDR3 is TGTGCCAGCAGGCCCCGGACAGCGAACACCGGGGAGCTGTTTTTT. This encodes CASRPRTANTGELFF.